A single sample is the source of the 21 T cell receptor beta chains below, sequenced in a study of T-cell reconstitution after alpha-beta-depleted transplantation in children. For TCRbeta, the library was prepared with unique molecular identifiers. From the PCR reads, TCRdb called clonotypes with MiXCR, one entry per CDR3 protein. The sample lists 490,000 or so distinct CDR3 sequences, 10% to 13% occurring once. The source was PBMCs, collected before TCRalphabeta/CD19-depleted stem cell transplant. All receptors come from a child aged 2-15 years with inherited bone marrow failure, due to receive a stem cell transplant.

CDR3 sequence (DNA): TGTGCCACCCGAGCGGGGATAGCGGGAGGCGAGACCCAGTACTTC. Translation gives CATRAGIAGGETQYF. The rearrangement uses TRBV15 and TRBJ2-5, with 10 bases matching TRBD2. The CDR3 totals 15 residues. Trimming cost V 8 bases and J 5 bases; bases outside gene matches: 11. Germline V gives CDR1 LNHNV, CDR2 YYDKDF (reference sequence).

The table lists this clonotype with many counts. The chain links TRBV7-2 to TRBJ2-3, with TRBD2 as a possible D gene (5 bases). The CDR3 contains 15 residues. V was clipped by 2 bases and J by 4 bases, with 13 bases between them. CDR1 and CDR2 (germline): SGHTA, FQGNSA. The CDR3 reads CASSLTGIGSDTQYF. The CDR3, as DNA: TGTGCCAGCAGCTTAACCGGGATTGGGTCAGATACGCAGTATTTT. Looking up the rest from reference TRBV7-2 and TRBJ2-3 gives the full variable domain: GAGVSQSPSNKVTEKGKDVELRCDPISGHTALYWYRQSLGQGLEFLIYFQGNSAPDKSGLPSDRFSAERTGGSVSTLTIQRTQQEDSAVYLCASSLTGIGSDTQYFGPGTRLTVL.

This clonotype was observed many times. This rearrangement joins TRBV28 to TRBJ1-1; 7 bases match TRBD1. Unmatched junction bases numbered 4, after V lost 3 bases and J lost 3 bases. Per germline, CDR1 MDHEN and CDR2 SYDVKM. This CDR3 region has 14 residues. The CDR3 loop reads CASSFSGQYTEAFF. The CDR3 nucleotides read TGTGCCAGCAGTTTTTCGGGACAGTACACTGAAGCTTTCTTT. Looking up the rest from reference TRBV28 and TRBJ1-1 gives the full variable domain: DVKVTQSSRYLVKRTGEKVFLECVQDMDHENMFWYRQDPGLGLRLIYFSYDVKMKEKGDIPEGYSVSREKKERFSLILESASTNQTSMYLCASSFSGQYTEAFFGQGTRLTVV.

At least ten counts were recorded for this clonotype. V and J are TRBV20-1 and TRBJ1-1; no reliable D call. V was trimmed by 0 bases and J by 6 bases, leaving 14 bases between them. The CDR3 is 14 residues long. Germline CDR1 is DFQATT and CDR2 is SNEGSKA (reference sequence). The CDR3 DNA reads as TGCAGTGCTAGAGACCCGGTCGGGTTGGCTGAAGCTTTCTTT. Translating it yields CSARDPVGLAEAFF.

This clonotype was counted only a few times. This sequence joins TRBV4-3 and TRBJ2-2; TRBD2 agrees at 8 bases. After removal of 0 bases from V and 0 bases from J, the junction contained 6 bases not matched to a gene. The CDR3 is made up of 18 amino acids. Germline V CDR1 and CDR2: LGHNA, YSLEER. The CDR3 nucleotides read TGCGCCAGCAGCCAAGATGAACTAGCGGCTACGAACACCGGGGAGCTGTTTTTT. It translates to CASSQDELAATNTGELFF.

This clonotype appeared many times. The chain uses TRBV5-1 and TRBJ2-2; 9 bases map to TRBD1. Germline-derived CDR1 and CDR2 are SGHRS and YFSETQ. V was pared by 0 bases and J by 3 bases, with 3 bases of the junction left unmatched. This CDR3 spans 16 amino acids. The CDR3 nucleotides are TGCGCCAGCAGCTTGGGGGACAGGGACTACACCGGGGAGCTGTTTTTT. Translated: CASSLGDRDYTGELFF.

Ten or more counts support this clonotype. V usage is TRBV20-1 and J usage is TRBJ2-1, with 10 nucleotides matching TRBD2. The germline V gene has CDR1 DFQATT and CDR2 SNEGSKA (reference sequence). CDR3 length: 15 amino acids. The junction had 7 bases not matched to a gene; V was cut back by 5 bases and J by 3 bases. Here the CDR3 reads CSALRTSGIYNEQFF. CDR3 in DNA: TGCAGTGCTCTAAGGACTAGCGGCATCTACAATGAGCAGTTCTTC.

This clonotype was detected only a few times. The chain has TRBV7-2 and TRBJ1-5, with unresolved D. CDR3 length: 15 residues. Germline CDR1 and CDR2: SGHTA and FQGNSA. The V end lost 1 base, the J end lost 6 bases, and 13 bases lay between the germline ends. As DNA, the CDR3 is TGTGCCAGCAGCTTAGGTTTTGGGTTTACTCAGCCCCAGCATTTT. Translated: CASSLGFGFTQPQHF.

The chain employs TRBV19 and TRBJ2-1; the match to TRBD2 covers 11 bases. CDR3 length equals 17 residues. The V gene's germline CDR1 is LNHDA and CDR2 SQIVND (reference sequence). V trimming: 4 bases; J trimming: 7 bases; junction bases outside the gene matches: 12. CDR3 residues: CASSKGTSGWELNEQFF. CDR3 in DNA: TGTGCCAGTAGTAAAGGGACTAGCGGTTGGGAATTGAATGAGCAGTTCTTC.

This clonotype appeared many times. The V and J genes are TRBV5-1 and TRBJ2-7, with D unresolved. The length of the CDR3 is 12 residues. Germline V CDR1 and CDR2: SGHRS, YFSETQ. V was shortened by 4 bases and J by 6 bases, with 11 bases between the two germline ends. Written as DNA, the CDR3 is TGCGCCAGCAGCCCTTCATCGCGCGAGCAGTACTTC. As protein: CASSPSSREQYF.

Ten or more counts support this clonotype. At one end, the junction sequence differs from germline, possibly due to a read error. V is TRBV4-3 and J is TRBJ2-7; 7 bases match TRBD2. The CDR3 consists of 16 residues. Germline CDR1 is LGHNA and CDR2 is YSLEER. CDR3 in amino acids: CSSSQDGWAGDGEQYF. CDR3 DNA sequence: TGCTCCAGCAGCCAAGACGGTTGGGCGGGAGATGGCGAGCAGTACTTC.

This clonotype was recorded many times. The rearrangement uses TRBV2 and TRBJ2-2; tentative D call: TRBD1 (5 bases). This CDR3 is 15 amino acids long. CDR1 is SNHLY and CDR2 is FYNNEI in the germline V gene. The V gene lost 3 bases and the J gene lost 3 bases, with 11 bases spanning the gap. CDR3 in amino acids: CASSEQGRDTGELFF. The CDR3 DNA is TGTGCCAGCAGTGAGCAGGGAAGGGACACCGGGGAGCTGTTTTTT.

In this sample, this clonotype turned up many times. This rearrangement joins TRBV5-4 to TRBJ2-5; 15 positions match TRBD2. CDR1 and CDR2 from the germline V gene are SGHNT and YYREEE (reference sequence). There are 20 residues in the CDR3. V lost 2 bases, J lost 5 bases, and 16 bases stayed unmatched. In nucleotides, the CDR3 is TGTGCCAGCAGCTTTTTAATCTTAGGACTAGCGGGAGGGCGCGAGGAGACCCAGTACTTC. The encoded protein is CASSFLILGLAGGREETQYF.

This clonotype was recorded many times. The V call is TRBV12-3 or TRBV12-4, the J call TRBJ1-1; no firm D call. Trimming left V 6 bases short and J 1 base short, with 6 bases between. The CDR3 has 12 amino acids. Here the CDR3 reads CASRLGNTEAFF. The CDR3 DNA reads TGTGCCAGCAGGCTAGGGAACACTGAAGCTTTCTTT.

This clonotype was detected many times. J is TRBJ2-2 and V is TRBV4-3, with TRBD2 identical over 10 bases. Germline-derived CDR1 and CDR2 are LGHNA and YSLEER. The V gene end was trimmed by 0 bases and the J gene end by 6 bases; junction bases not matched to a gene: 7. This CDR3 region has 17 residues. CDR3 DNA sequence: TGCGCCAGCAGCCAAGATCGAGCGGGAGGGCCCTCCGGGGAGCTGTTTTTT. The encoded protein is CASSQDRAGGPSGELFF.

The chain combines TRBV20-1 with TRBJ2-7, with D perhaps matching TRBD1 (6 bases). The CDR3 has 14 residues. Trimming took 3 bases from V and 5 from J, leaving 17 bases between them. Per germline, CDR1 DFQATT and CDR2 SNEGSKA (reference sequence). The CDR3 nucleotides are TGCAGTGCTAGCCGGGCAGGGGTTCTCCACGAGCAGTACTTC. Translation: CSASRAGVLHEQYF.

This clonotype was picked up one time. Since a much larger clone is just one base distant, this may be a read error. The chain joins TRBV4-3 to TRBJ1-1; D is ambiguous. Germline assignment: CDR1 LGHNA and CDR2 YSLEER. The length of the CDR3 is 14 residues. V was cut by 0 bases and J by 2 bases, with 7 bases left in between. This CDR3 reads CASSQDIENTEAFF. DNA for the CDR3: TGCGCCAGCAGCCAAGATATTGAAAACACTGAAGCTTTCTTT.

This clonotype occurred many times. The rearrangement links TRBV12-3 or TRBV12-4 to TRBJ2-3; D is unclear. The CDR3 has 13 amino acids. V dropped 7 bases and J dropped 4 bases, with 12 bases sitting between them. DNA for the CDR3: TGTGCCAGCAAGCCGGATTTCCCAGATACGCAGTATTTT. This codes for CASKPDFPDTQYF.

This clonotype was seen many times. The rearrangement joins TRBV28 to TRBJ2-7, with D tentatively TRBD1 (6 bases). This CDR3 region has 14 residues. From germline, CDR1 is MDHEN and CDR2 SYDVKM. V was shortened by 2 bases and J by 5 bases, with 13 bases between the two germline ends. Here the CDR3 reads CASSLIGQQDEQYF. In DNA form, the CDR3 reads TGTGCCAGCAGTTTAATAGGACAGCAGGACGAGCAGTACTTC.

On this clonotype itself: A much larger clone lies one base from this, so it may be a read error. The chain joins TRBV18 to TRBJ2-7; 11 nucleotides line up with TRBD2. Unmatched junction bases numbered 6, after V lost 0 bases and J lost 5 bases. Germline-derived CDR1 and CDR2 are KGHSH and LQKENI. The CDR3 is 16 amino acids. The CDR3 loop is CASSPPTSGRSDEQYF. DNA of the CDR3: TGTGCCAGCTCACCACCAACTAGCGGGAGAAGCGACGAGCAGTACTTC. The variable domain in full, with the rest retrieved from reference TRBV18 and TRBJ2-7, is NAGVMQNPRHLVRRRGQEARLRCSPMKGHSHVYWYRQLPEEGLKFMVYLQKENIIDESGMPKERFSAEFPKEGPSILRIQQVVRGDSAAYFCASSPPTSGRSDEQYFGPGTRLTVT.

Ten or more counts support this clonotype. V usage is TRBV29-1 and J usage is TRBJ1-2; TRBD1 aligns across 9 bases. V shed 2 bases and J 8 bases; nucleotides not matched to a gene: 3. This CDR3 spans 12 amino acids. Germline V gene lookup returns CDR1 SQVTM and CDR2 ANQGSEA. CDR3 loop: CSVERDRVGYTF. CDR3 sequence (DNA): TGCAGCGTTGAAAGGGACAGGGTCGGCTACACCTTC.